This TCR beta chain was captured in a study of T cells in tuberculosis. For the study at large: This South African cohort compared adolescents with or without latent tuberculosis against adults with active tuberculosis.

To note about this clone: Its target is not known.

Only in-frame clones appear in the TCRdb table, and some are missing; sequencing was by immunoSEQ multiplex PCR. Among under 35,000 clones listed, 94% were seen once. Regarding the study as a whole: Shorter CDR3-alpha in active tuberculosis partly drove smaller distances.

The material sequenced was PBMCs. The TCR comes from a donor between 10 and 29 years old with latent tuberculosis or without tuberculosis infection.

The CDR3 loop is CASSEGNRQPQHF. In nucleotides, the CDR3 is TGTGCCAGCAGTGAAGGGAACAGACAGCCCCAGCATTTT. The chain joins TRBV2 to TRBJ1-5; D remains unclear. V was pared by 1 base and J by 7 bases, with 8 bases between. Germline V gives CDR1 SNHLY, CDR2 FYNNEI. This CDR3 is 13 amino acids long.